Each of the 5 T cell receptor beta chains below was sequenced from the same sample in a study of OX40 agonist ivuxolimab in advanced cancers. Measured with immunoSEQ multiplex PCR; TCRdb has only the in-frame clones, and not every one. The data show tens of thousands of clones, about four fifths seen once. Sequenced material: CD4+ or CD8+ T cells sorted from blood, taken in a trial of the OX40 agonist ivuxolimab. Every receptor here comes from an adult with an advanced solid tumor such as melanoma, head and neck, liver or kidney cancer.

This clone was recorded a few times. V gene TRBV27 combines with J gene TRBJ2-7; D may be TRBD2 (5 bases). The length of the CDR3 is 11 residues. The ends were cut back, 2 bases at V and 7 bases at J, with 6 bases in the middle. Looked up from germline, CDR1 is MNHEY and CDR2 is SMNVEV (reference sequence). CDR3 residues: CASSLRREQYF. The CDR3 DNA follows: TGTGCCAGCAGTTTAAGGAGGGAGCAGTACTTC.

CDR3 DNA sequence: TGTGCCAGCTCACTCCGGACTAGCGACAATGAGCAGTTCTTC. It yields the protein CASSLRTSDNEQFF. The V and J genes are TRBV18 and TRBJ2-1, with 9 nucleotides matching TRBD2. Germline CDR1 and CDR2: KGHSH and LQKENI. J was trimmed by 5 bases and V by 4 bases; bases with no gene match: 3. The CDR3 covers 14 residues.

This chain connects TRBV6-5 to TRBJ1-2, with a weak D call TRBD1 (5 bases). The CDR3 totals 13 residues. V was shortened by 4 bases and J by 2 bases, with 8 bases between the two germline ends. Germline V gene data show CDR1 as MNHEY and CDR2 as SVGAGI. The CDR3 protein is CASSWGPNYGYTF. Written as DNA, the CDR3 is TGTGCCAGCAGTTGGGGCCCAAACTATGGCTACACCTTC.

The rearrangement uses TRBV7-8 and TRBJ2-5; 7 positions match TRBD2. The last part of the DNA fits TRBJ2-7 better; the J call may be wrong. The CDR3 spans 13 residues. Per the germline V gene, CDR1 is SGHVS and CDR2 is FQNEAQ. The CDR3 here is CASFSSGSYEQYF. The DNA for the CDR3 is TGTGCCAGCTTCTCTAGCGGCTCCTACGAGCAGTACTTC.

The chain has TRBV6-5 and TRBJ1-1, with D uncertain. V was trimmed by 5 bases and J by 0 bases, leaving 10 bases between them. Germline V CDR1 and CDR2: MNHEY, SVGAGI. There are 14 residues in the CDR3. The CDR3 region is CASSRFVLNTEAFF. The CDR3 DNA is TGTGCCAGCAGTCGTTTCGTTCTGAACACTGAAGCTTTCTTT.